This is a list of T cell receptor beta chains from one sample in a study of Ad26.COV2.S vaccination and SARS-CoV-2 variants. Assay used: immunoSEQ multiplex PCR; TCRdb lists only in-frame clones, some missing. The sample includes hundreds of thousands of clones, 92% of them seen just once. This sample comprised peripheral blood, obtained in a trial of Ad26.COV2.S vaccine versus placebo. The receptors stem from a person aged 18-60 years who received the Ad26.COV2.S COVID-19 vaccine or a placebo. Each CDR3 is given with its conserved first and last residue. The D gene is left open where the match is weak. Some rows mark clone size as missing; the rest say once, few, many or name a class of expanded clone.

J gene,clone size,V gene,D gene,CDR3 DNA,CDR3 protein
TRBJ2-5,NA,TRBV3-1/TRBV3-2,NA,TGTGCCAGCAGCCAATTCACAGGCTACCAAGAGACCCAGTACTTC,CASSQFTGYQETQYF
TRBJ2-1,NA,TRBV19,NA,TGTGCCAGTAGTATATCCGGGTATGAGCAGTTCTTC,CASSISGYEQFF
TRBJ2-5,NA,TRBV7-9,NA,TGTGCCAGCAGCTTAGTAATTGAGGAGACCCAGTACTTC,CASSLVIEETQYF
TRBJ1-1,NA,TRBV28,NA,TGTGCCAGCAGTTTATCTCTTCTGCTGAACACTGAAGCTTTCTTT,CASSLSLLLNTEAFF
TRBJ2-7,NA,TRBV5-4,NA,TGTGCCAGCAGCTTAGGCTACGAGCAGTACTTC,CASSLGYEQYF
TRBJ1-1,NA,TRBV3-1/TRBV3-2,TRBD1,TGTGCCAGCAGCCCTTGGGACAGGAACACTGAAGCTTTCTTT,CASSPWDRNTEAFF
TRBJ1-4,few,TRBV5-1,TRBD1,TGCGCCAGCAGCTTGGGGGACAGGGATAATGAAAAACTGTTTTTT,CASSLGDRDNEKLFF
TRBJ2-1,NA,TRBV2,TRBD1,TGTGCCAGCAGCACAGGGGGCAACTCCTACAATGAGCAGTTCTTC,CASSTGGNSYNEQFF
TRBJ2-1,NA,TRBV10-3,TRBD2,TGTGCCATCAGCCCCAGGACTAGCGGGGGGCTAAATGAGCAGTTCTTC,CAISPRTSGGLNEQFF
TRBJ1-1,NA,TRBV30,NA,TGTGCCTGGAGGCAGGATACCTGGGGCACTGAAGCTTTCTTT,CAWRQDTWGTEAFF
TRBJ2-1,NA,TRBV27,TRBD1,TGTGCCAGCAGAGTTTCACCCGAACGGTTCCGACAGGGAAGCTCCTACAATGAGCAGTTCTTC,CASRVSPERFRQGSSYNEQFF
TRBJ2-2,NA,TRBV30,NA,TGTGCCTGGAGTGTTACCGGGGAGCTGTTTTTT,CAWSVTGELFF
TRBJ1-1,NA,TRBV18,NA,TGTGCCAGCTCACCAGCTGGAGCTTTAGGACGAGACACTGAAGCTTTCTTT,CASSPAGALGRDTEAFF
TRBJ2-7,NA,TRBV5-1,TRBD1,TGCGCCAGCAGCTTAGGCCGGCAGGGGGCCTACGAGCAGTACTTC,CASSLGRQGAYEQYF
TRBJ1-4,NA,TRBV7-9,TRBD1,TGTGCCAGCAGCTTAGTCTGGACAGGGGGAACTACAACTAATGAAAAACTGTTTTTT,CASSLVWTGGTTTNEKLFF
TRBJ1-4,NA,TRBV4-1,NA,TGCGCCAGCAGCCATGTCTCGGCCCACAATGAAAAACTGTTTTTT,CASSHVSAHNEKLFF
TRBJ2-3,NA,TRBV27,NA,TGTGCCAGCAACCCGGGACTCCCAAACACAGATACGCAGTATTTT,CASNPGLPNTDTQYF
TRBJ1-1,few,TRBV7-9,NA,TGTGCCAGCAGCCCAAACCCAAACACTGAAGCTTTCTTT,CASSPNPNTEAFF
TRBJ2-4,once,TRBV28,NA,TGTGCCAGCAGTTTAGCTGGGGCCGAAGACTTGGACATTCAGTACTTC,CASSLAGAEDLDIQYF
TRBJ2-1,NA,TRBV27,TRBD2,TGTGCCAGCAGTCACCCGGGGGGGCGGTACAATGAGCAGTTCTTC,CASSHPGGRYNEQFF
TRBJ1-1,NA,TRBV7-2,TRBD1,TGTGCCAGCAGCGCAGACAGGGGGCGAGGTGAAGCTTTCTTT,CASSADRGRGEAFF
TRBJ2-7,NA,TRBV11-3,NA,TGTGCCAGCAGCACACACCGGGACTTTCAGTCGGGCGAGCAGTACTTC,CASSTHRDFQSGEQYF
TRBJ2-7,NA,TRBV30,NA,TGTGCCTGGAGTGTAGGAAAGTTCTACGAGCAGTACTTC,CAWSVGKFYEQYF
TRBJ2-5,NA,TRBV28,NA,TGTGCCAGCAGTCACAGTTTAGGCGCGGAGACCCAGTACTTC,CASSHSLGAETQYF
TRBJ2-7,NA,TRBV10-3,NA,TGTGCCATCAGTGGGGTAGGGGGAAGTGAGCAGTACTTC,CAISGVGGSEQYF
TRBJ1-4,NA,TRBV4-1,NA,TGCGCCAGCAGCCAAGTAGGGGGAAGAGCTAATGAAAAACTGTTTTTT,CASSQVGGRANEKLFF
TRBJ1-5,NA,TRBV30,NA,TGTGCCTGGAGTGTACTTGGTCTGCCCCAGCATTTT,CAWSVLGLPQHF
TRBJ2-2,NA,TRBV28,NA,TGTGCCAGCAGTTTGCTCACCGGGGAGCTGTTTTTT,CASSLLTGELFF
TRBJ1-5,NA,TRBV3-1/TRBV3-2,NA,TGTGCCAGCAGCCAAGCGGGGGGCTTGGATAGCAATCAGCCCCAGCATTTT,CASSQAGGLDSNQPQHF
TRBJ1-1,NA,TRBV27,TRBD1,TGTGCCAGCAGTCAATCAGGGGGAGGCACTGAAGCTTTCTTT,CASSQSGGGTEAFF
TRBJ2-1,NA,TRBV7-9,TRBD2,TGTGCCAGCAGCCCGGGACTAGCGGGGGGGCTAAGCTCCTACAATGAGCAGTTCTTC,CASSPGLAGGLSSYNEQFF
TRBJ1-2,NA,TRBV5-6,NA,TGTGCCAGCAGCTTGGCCGGCAGGAACTATGGCTACACCTTC,CASSLAGRNYGYTF
TRBJ1-6,NA,TRBV3-1/TRBV3-2,NA,TGTGCCAGCAGCCTAGGGGCTCGGTCACCCCTCCACTTT,CASSLGARSPLHF
TRBJ2-7,NA,TRBV30,TRBD2,TGTGCCTGCGGGACTAGCGTCTACTACGAGCAGTACTTC,CACGTSVYYEQYF
TRBJ1-5,NA,TRBV6-5,NA,TGTGCCAGCAGTTTAGCTTATAGCAATCAGCCCCAGCATTTT,CASSLAYSNQPQHF
TRBJ2-3,few,TRBV10-1,NA,TGCGCCAGCAGTAGGGACAGCACAGATACGCAGTATTTT,CASSRDSTDTQYF
TRBJ1-3,NA,TRBV12-5,NA,TGTGCTAGTGGAATTGGGGGTGGAAACACCATATATTTT,CASGIGGGNTIYF
TRBJ1-4,NA,TRBV30,NA,TGTGCCTGGAATCAAGAAAAACTGTTTTTT,CAWNQEKLFF
TRBJ2-5,NA,TRBV7-9,NA,TGTGCCAGCAGCCCAACTATCTCACAGGGCCTACAAGAGACCCAGTACTTC,CASSPTISQGLQETQYF
TRBJ2-1,NA,TRBV7-9,NA,TGTGCCAGCAGCGAGAGACACTTGACCTCCCCTACCCGCAATGAGCAGTTCTTC,CASSERHLTSPTRNEQFF
TRBJ1-2,NA,TRBV18,NA,TGTGCCAGCTCACCATTCGACTCGAACTATGGCTACACCTTC,CASSPFDSNYGYTF
TRBJ1-1,NA,TRBV12-3/TRBV12-4,NA,TGTGCCAGCAGTCGAATTTCAGACACTGAAGCTTTCTTT,CASSRISDTEAFF
TRBJ2-7,once,TRBV9,TRBD1,TGTGCCAGCAGCCTCGGACAGGGAATAAACGAGCAGTACTTC,CASSLGQGINEQYF
TRBJ2-7,NA,TRBV28,NA,TGTGCCAGCAGCTCTCTGGTTGGGAAGGACGAGCAGTACTTC,CASSSLVGKDEQYF
TRBJ2-5,once,TRBV5-8,NA,TGTGCCAGCAGCTTGGTGGGGCACAGGATGGAAGAGACCCAGTACTTC,CASSLVGHRMEETQYF
TRBJ1-1,once,TRBV27,NA,TGTGCCAGCAGTCTAACCGGACCTGGACAGTTGAACACTGAAGCTTTCTTT,CASSLTGPGQLNTEAFF
TRBJ2-7,NA,TRBV6-6,TRBD1,TGTGCCAGCAGTTACGGGACAGCCTCCTACGAGCAGTACTTC,CASSYGTASYEQYF
TRBJ1-1,NA,TRBV10-3,NA,TGTGCCATCAGTGAATGGACAGCGGGGACTGAAGCTTTCTTT,CAISEWTAGTEAFF
TRBJ1-2,NA,TRBV19,NA,TGTGCCAGTAGTACACCGGGACCGTTAATGGGCTACACCTTC,CASSTPGPLMGYTF
TRBJ2-2,NA,TRBV6-6,NA,TGTGCCAGCAGCGTCTCGGCCGGGGAGCTGTTTTTT,CASSVSAGELFF
TRBJ1-1,NA,TRBV6-2/TRBV6-3,NA,TGTGCCAGCAGCCTCGTGGGACAAGTTGAAGCTTTCTTT,CASSLVGQVEAFF
TRBJ1-6,NA,TRBV18,TRBD1,TGTGCCAGCTCACTTTCGTCACAGGGGCGAAGCTCCTATAATTCACCCCTCCACTTT,CASSLSSQGRSSYNSPLHF
TRBJ2-7,NA,TRBV3-1/TRBV3-2,NA,TGTGCCAGCAGCCAAGCGACTAGTAAGGCCTACGAGCAGTACTTC,CASSQATSKAYEQYF